This T cell receptor beta chain was recovered during a study of CD8+ T cells in alopecia areata. Whole-study results and caveats: TCR sharing was clearer in mice than between patients, perhaps partly owing to patient HLA diversity.

For this clone: The antigen remains unidentified.

TCR sequencing used cDNA made by reverse transcription of extracted RNA. Clones were read by immunoSEQ multiplex PCR, and TCRdb kept only the in-frame ones, dropping some. The profile shows about 20,000 clones, roughly 60% of them singletons. The CDR3 length is 15 residues. Germline CDR1 is SGHKS and CDR2 is YYEKEE (reference sequence). V trimming: 3 bases; J trimming: 4 bases; junction bases outside the gene matches: 6. Sorting of CD4+ cells into CD25+CD127- cells was performed for roughly five patients. Sorted populations comprised CD4+ and CD8+ T cells obtained from PBMCs. The chain uses TRBV5-5 and TRBJ2-7; 11 bases fit TRBD2. Sample: CD4+ Tregs sorted from blood. This receptor was obtained from a human donor with alopecia areata. As DNA, the CDR3 is TGTGCCAGCAGCTCCCTCATAGCGGGAGGGTACGAGCAGTACTTC. It encodes CASSSLIAGGYEQYF.